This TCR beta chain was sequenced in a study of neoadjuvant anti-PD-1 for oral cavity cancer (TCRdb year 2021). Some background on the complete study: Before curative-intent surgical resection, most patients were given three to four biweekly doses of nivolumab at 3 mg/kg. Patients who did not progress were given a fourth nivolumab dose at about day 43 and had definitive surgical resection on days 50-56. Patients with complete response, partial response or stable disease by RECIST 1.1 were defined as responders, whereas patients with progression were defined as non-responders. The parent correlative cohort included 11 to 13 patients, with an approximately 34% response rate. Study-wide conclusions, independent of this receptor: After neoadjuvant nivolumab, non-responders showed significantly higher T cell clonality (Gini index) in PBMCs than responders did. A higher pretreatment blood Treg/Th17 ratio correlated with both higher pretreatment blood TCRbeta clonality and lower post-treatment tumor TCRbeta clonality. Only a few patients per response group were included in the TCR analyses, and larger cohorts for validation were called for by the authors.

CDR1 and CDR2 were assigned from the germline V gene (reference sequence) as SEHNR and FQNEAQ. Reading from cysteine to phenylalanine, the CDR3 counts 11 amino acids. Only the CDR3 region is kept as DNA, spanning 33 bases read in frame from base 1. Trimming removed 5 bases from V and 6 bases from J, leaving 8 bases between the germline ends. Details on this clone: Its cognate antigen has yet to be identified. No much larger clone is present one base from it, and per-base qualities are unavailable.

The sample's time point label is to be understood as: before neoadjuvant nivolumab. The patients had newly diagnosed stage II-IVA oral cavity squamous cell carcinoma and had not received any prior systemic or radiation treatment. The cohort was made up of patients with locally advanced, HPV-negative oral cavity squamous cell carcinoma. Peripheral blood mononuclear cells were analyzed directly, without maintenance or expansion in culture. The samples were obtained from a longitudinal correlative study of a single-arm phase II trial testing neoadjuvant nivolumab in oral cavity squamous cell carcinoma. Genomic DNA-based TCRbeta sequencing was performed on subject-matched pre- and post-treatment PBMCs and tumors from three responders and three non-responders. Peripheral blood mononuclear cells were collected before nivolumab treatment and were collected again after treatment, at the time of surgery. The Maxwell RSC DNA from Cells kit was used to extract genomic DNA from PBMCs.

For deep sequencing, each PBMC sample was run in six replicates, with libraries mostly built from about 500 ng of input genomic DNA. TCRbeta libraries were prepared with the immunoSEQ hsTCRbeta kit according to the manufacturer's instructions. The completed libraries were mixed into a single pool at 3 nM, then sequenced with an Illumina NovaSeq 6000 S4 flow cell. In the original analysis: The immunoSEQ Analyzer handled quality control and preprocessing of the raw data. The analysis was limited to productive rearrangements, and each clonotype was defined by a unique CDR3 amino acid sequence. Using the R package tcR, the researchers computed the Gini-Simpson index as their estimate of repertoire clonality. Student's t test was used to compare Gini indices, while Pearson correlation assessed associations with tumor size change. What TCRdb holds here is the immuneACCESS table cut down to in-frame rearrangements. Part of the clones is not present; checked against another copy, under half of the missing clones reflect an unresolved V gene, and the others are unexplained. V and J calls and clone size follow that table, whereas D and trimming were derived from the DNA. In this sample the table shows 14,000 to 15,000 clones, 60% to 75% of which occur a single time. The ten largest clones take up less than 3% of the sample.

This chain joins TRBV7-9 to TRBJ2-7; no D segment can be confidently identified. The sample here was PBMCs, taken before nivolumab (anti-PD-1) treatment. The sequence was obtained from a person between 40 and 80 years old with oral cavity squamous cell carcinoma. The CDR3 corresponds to CASSPLAEQYF. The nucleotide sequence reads TGTGCCAGCAGCCCCCTCGCCGAGCAGTACTTC.